These 20 T cell receptor beta chains originate from one sample sequenced in a study of control samples from healthy donors and cancer patients. Repertoires were generated with immunoSEQ multiplex PCR, while TCRdb's copy carries only in-frame clones and drops some. The data hold roughly 68,000 clones, with under 85% observed a single time. The sequencing sample was made of blood. The receptor source for this set is a man between 60 and 75 years old in good health.

The V and J genes are TRBV9 and TRBJ2-3; TRBD2 matches at 8 bases. V dropped 3 bases and J dropped 4; count of bases not matched to a gene: 10. CDR3 size: 16 residues. Germline V gene sequence: CDR1 SGDLS, CDR2 YYNGEE. CDR3: CASSGGVSGRADTQYF. DNA for the CDR3: TGTGCCAGCAGCGGGGGGGTGAGCGGGAGAGCAGATACGCAGTATTTT.

The DNA for the CDR3 is TGCAGTGCTAAGGGTCAAGATACGCAGTATTTT. This codes for CSAKGQDTQYF. This chain links TRBV20-1 with TRBJ2-3; no firm D call. Germline lookup yields CDR1 DFQATT and CDR2 SNEGSKA (reference sequence). This CDR3 spans 11 amino acids. V dropped 4 bases and J dropped 5 bases, with 7 bases sitting between them.

This rearrangement joins TRBV25-1 to TRBJ1-2; D may be TRBD1 (5 bases). CDR1 is MGHDK and CDR2 is SYGVNS in the germline V gene. This CDR3 region has 18 residues. V gave up 2 bases and J gave up 3 bases, with 22 bases separating them. The CDR3 DNA reads as TGTGCCAGCAGTGAACACACCCTTAGTTCCGGGGGGGACTATGGCTACACCTTC. It yields the protein CASSEHTLSSGGDYGYTF.

V gene TRBV19 combines with J gene TRBJ2-1, with D unresolved. The germline V and J ends were trimmed by 3 bases and 10 bases, with 10 bases remaining between them. Germline loops: CDR1 LNHDA, CDR2 SQIVND (reference sequence). The CDR3 spans 12 residues. The chain's CDR3 is CASSIPLREQFF. CDR3 bases: TGTGCCAGTAGTATCCCTCTCAGAGAGCAGTTCTTC.

The rearrangement links TRBV7-9 to TRBJ2-1, with 10 bases that match TRBD2. The CDR3 runs to 17 residues. V shed 10 bases, J shed 4 bases, and the junction held 16 bases outside the gene matches. CDR1 SEHNR and CDR2 FQNEAQ come from the germline V gene (reference sequence). CDR3 DNA: TGTGCCACCTCTGCCGGGACTAGCGCTCTCCTTTACAATGAGCAGTTCTTC. Protein product: CATSAGTSALLYNEQFF.

The rearrangement links TRBV6-4 to TRBJ1-5, with D maybe TRBD1 (6 bases). V was pared by 4 bases and J by 2 bases, with 12 bases between. CDR1 and CDR2 (germline): MRHNA, SNTAGT. The CDR3 runs 15 residues. The CDR3 region is CASSAGAGGNQPQHF. CDR3 DNA: TGTGCCAGCAGTGCAGGGGCGGGGGGCAATCAGCCCCAGCATTTT.

The chain couples TRBV27 to TRBJ2-1; D remains unclear. V lost 5 bases and J 3 bases, leaving 14 bases between the germline ends. Germline assignment: CDR1 MNHEY and CDR2 SMNVEV (reference sequence). The CDR3 is 15 residues long. Written as DNA, the CDR3 is TGTGCCAGCAGTGTAACTGACCCCGTCTACAATGAGCAGTTCTTC. Translating gives CASSVTDPVYNEQFF.

V and J are TRBV7-2 and TRBJ2-1; 7 positions match TRBD2. This CDR3 is 15 amino acids long. The germline V gene encodes CDR1 SGHTA and CDR2 FQGNSA. Trimming took 3 bases from V and 2 from J; bases not matched to a gene: 4. Here the CDR3 reads CASSLRRETYNEQFF. In DNA form, the CDR3 reads TGTGCCAGCAGCTTGCGGCGGGAGACCTACAATGAGCAGTTCTTC.

This clone came up a few times. CDR3 loop: CASSTVGLVDEQYF. DNA for the CDR3: TGTGCCAGCAGTACTGTTGGACTTGTCGACGAGCAGTACTTC. This chain connects TRBV28 to TRBJ2-7; D possibly corresponds to TRBD2 (5 bases). Germline CDR1 and CDR2: MDHEN and SYDVKM. Trimming took off 5 bases at V and 5 bases at J, with 16 bases between the two ends. This CDR3 comprises 14 residues. The variable domain in full, completed from reference TRBV28 and TRBJ2-7, reads DVKVTQSSRYLVKRTGEKVFLECVQDMDHENMFWYRQDPGLGLRLIYFSYDVKMKEKGDIPEGYSVSREKKERFSLILESASTNQTSMYLCASSTVGLVDEQYFGPGTRLTVT.

The chain is built from TRBV2 and TRBJ1-5; TRBD1 agrees at 8 bases. V trimming: 1 base; J trimming: 5 bases; junction bases outside the gene matches: 4. Germline-derived CDR1 and CDR2 are SNHLY and FYNNEI. The CDR3 length is 15 residues. The CDR3 nucleotides read TGTGCCAGCAGTGAAGGCCAGGGGGCTCATCAGCCCCAGCATTTT. Translating gives CASSEGQGAHQPQHF. Full variable domain (missing parts from reference TRBV2 and TRBJ1-5): EPEVTQTPSHQVTQMGQEVILRCVPISNHLYFYWYRQILGQKVEFLVSFYNNEISEKSEIFDDQFSVERPDGSNFTLKIRSTKLEDSAMYFCASSEGQGAHQPQHFGDGTRLSIL.

V usage is TRBV27 and J usage is TRBJ2-4; D might be TRBD2 (6 bases). The CDR3 runs to 17 residues. Deletions cut 5 bases from V and 1 base from J, with 18 bases between. In germline, CDR1 is MNHEY, CDR2 SMNVEV (reference sequence). The CDR3 loop is CASSPGRGRGAKNIQYF. The CDR3 nucleotides read TGTGCCAGCAGTCCCGGACGGGGGAGAGGGGCCAAAAACATTCAGTACTTC.

V usage is TRBV18 and J usage is TRBJ1-1; 7 nucleotides match TRBD1. Per germline, CDR1 KGHSH and CDR2 LQKENI. This CDR3 is built from 16 residues. With V trimmed by 0 bases and J by 4 bases, 8 bases remained unmatched. The CDR3 region has the DNA TGTGCCAGCTCACCACCGACAGGGTGGGACGTCACTGAAGCTTTCTTT. Its translation: CASSPPTGWDVTEAFF.

The genes are TRBV6-5 and TRBJ1-1; weak D call: TRBD1 (6 bases). V lost 5 bases to trimming and J lost 0 bases, with 10 bases between them. Germline CDR1 is MNHEY and CDR2 is SVGAGI. The length of the CDR3 is 14 residues. CDR3 DNA: TGTGCCAGCAGTAAAAGGGGGATGAACACTGAAGCTTTCTTT. This sequence encodes CASSKRGMNTEAFF.

The chain joins TRBV4-3 to TRBJ2-1, with 9 bases aligning to TRBD1. V lost 1 base, J lost 5 bases, and 3 bases stayed unmatched. Germline-derived CDR1 and CDR2 are LGHNA and YSLEER. This CDR3 is built from 15 residues. The CDR3: CASSQGQGGNNEQFF. The CDR3 nucleotides are TGCGCCAGCAGCCAAGGACAGGGGGGGAACAATGAGCAGTTCTTC.

This clone was seen only once. The genes are TRBV9 and TRBJ1-4; D gene ambiguous. Germline V CDR1 and CDR2: SGDLS, YYNGEE. The CDR3 has 17 residues. V lost 2 bases, J lost 0 bases, and 14 bases lay in between. Here the CDR3 reads CASSVAGRSATNEKLFF. The CDR3 DNA is TGTGCCAGCAGCGTCGCAGGCCGGAGTGCAACTAATGAAAAACTGTTTTTT.

This clone is termed medium-sized. The chain carries TRBV27 and TRBJ1-6; TRBD1 matches at 7 bases. With 6 bases clipped from V and 6 bases from J, the junction kept 5 bases outside the gene matches. This CDR3 is built from 14 residues. Germline V gene data show CDR1 as MNHEY and CDR2 as SMNVEV (reference sequence). DNA of the CDR3: TGTGCCAGCAGCAAGACAGGGTCTAATTCACCCCTCCACTTT. It translates to CASSKTGSNSPLHF.

V usage is TRBV4-2 and J usage is TRBJ2-1; D not resolved. Trimming stripped 4 bases from V and 3 bases from J, with 13 bases between. The CDR3 totals 15 residues. Germline CDR1 reads LGHNA; CDR2 reads YNFKEQ. The CDR3 spells CASSLGNAGYNEQFF. DNA of the CDR3: TGTGCCAGCAGCCTTGGGAATGCTGGCTACAATGAGCAGTTCTTC.

The chain uses TRBV3-1 (or the pseudogene TRBV3-2) and TRBJ1-2; D not certain. The V end was cut by 0 bases, the J end by 4 bases, with 12 bases between. The CDR3 runs 15 residues. From germline, CDR1 is LGHDT and CDR2 YNNKEL (reference sequence). CDR3 nucleotides: TGTGCCAGCAGCCAAGATAGGGCAGTCGGCTATGGCTACACCTTC. Translating gives CASSQDRAVGYGYTF.

This clone was counted once. The rearrangement joins TRBV15 to TRBJ1-1; 9 bases agree with TRBD1. Trimming cost V 0 bases and J 4 bases; bases outside gene matches: 12. The germline CDR1 and CDR2 sequences are LNHNV and YYDKDF (reference sequence). This CDR3 comprises 18 residues. The CDR3 sequence is CATSRDYPGRTGATEAFF. CDR3 DNA: TGTGCCACCAGCAGAGATTACCCCGGGCGGACAGGGGCCACTGAAGCTTTCTTT.

The chain carries TRBV21-1 and TRBJ2-3; the table's D call of TRBD2 was not tested on the DNA. TRBV21-1 is reported as a pseudogene. The CDR3 length is 15 residues. This CDR3 is CASSKTSAGTDTQYF. The CDR3 bases are TGTGCCAGCAGCAAGACTAGCGCAGGGACAGATACGCAGTATTTT.